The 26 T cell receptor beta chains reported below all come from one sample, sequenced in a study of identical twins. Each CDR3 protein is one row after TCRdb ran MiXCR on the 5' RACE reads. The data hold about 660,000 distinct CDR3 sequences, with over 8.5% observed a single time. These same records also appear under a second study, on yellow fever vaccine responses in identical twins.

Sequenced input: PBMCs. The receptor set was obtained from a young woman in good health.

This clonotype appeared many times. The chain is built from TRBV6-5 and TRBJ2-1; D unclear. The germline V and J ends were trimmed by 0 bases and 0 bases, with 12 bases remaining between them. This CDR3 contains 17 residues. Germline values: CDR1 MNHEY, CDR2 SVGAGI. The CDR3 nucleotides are TGTGCCAGCAGTTACTCGTTGGGGTTCAGCTCCTACAATGAGCAGTTCTTC. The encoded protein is CASSYSLGFSSYNEQFF.

CDR3 region: CASSYRDRSTDTQYF. The CDR3 bases are TGTGCCAGCAGCTATCGGGACAGGTCCACAGATACGCAGTATTTT. The chain links TRBV11-2 to TRBJ2-3, with 8 bases identical to TRBD1. The CDR3 totals 15 residues. The ends lost 4 bases at V and 2 bases at J; junction bases unmatched: 5. From germline, CDR1 is SGHAT and CDR2 FQNNGV.

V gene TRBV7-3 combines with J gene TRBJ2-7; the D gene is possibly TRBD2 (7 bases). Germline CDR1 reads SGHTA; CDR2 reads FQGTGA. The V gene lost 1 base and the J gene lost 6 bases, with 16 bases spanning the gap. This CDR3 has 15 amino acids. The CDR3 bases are TGTGCCAGCAGCTTAATGGGGGGGGGCCGTACCGAGCAGTACTTC. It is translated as CASSLMGGGRTEQYF.

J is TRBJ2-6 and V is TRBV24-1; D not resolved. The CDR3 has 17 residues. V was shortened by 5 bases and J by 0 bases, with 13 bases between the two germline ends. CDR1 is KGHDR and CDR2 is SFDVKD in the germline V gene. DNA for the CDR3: TGTGCCACCAGTGTCCCGGACGGCCCCTCTGGGGCCAACGTCCTGACTTTC. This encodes CATSVPDGPSGANVLTF.

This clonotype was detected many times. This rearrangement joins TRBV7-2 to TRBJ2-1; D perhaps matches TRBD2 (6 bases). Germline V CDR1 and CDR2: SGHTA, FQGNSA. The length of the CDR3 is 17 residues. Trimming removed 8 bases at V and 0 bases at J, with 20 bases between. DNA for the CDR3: TGTGCCAGCCTACTTGAACGGGGGTTAGGCTCCTACAATGAGCAGTTCTTC. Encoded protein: CASLLERGLGSYNEQFF. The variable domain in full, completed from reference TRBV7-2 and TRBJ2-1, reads GAGVSQSPSNKVTEKGKDVELRCDPISGHTALYWYRQSLGQGLEFLIYFQGNSAPDKSGLPSDRFSAERTGGSVSTLTIQRTQQEDSAVYLCASLLERGLGSYNEQFFGPGTRLTVL.

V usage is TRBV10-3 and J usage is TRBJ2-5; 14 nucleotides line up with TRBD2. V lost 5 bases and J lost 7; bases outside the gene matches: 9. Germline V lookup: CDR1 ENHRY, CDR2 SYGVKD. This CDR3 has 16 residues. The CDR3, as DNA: TGTGCCATCAGTTTAGGACTAGCGGGGGGCAAAGGGACCCAGTACTTC. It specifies CAISLGLAGGKGTQYF.

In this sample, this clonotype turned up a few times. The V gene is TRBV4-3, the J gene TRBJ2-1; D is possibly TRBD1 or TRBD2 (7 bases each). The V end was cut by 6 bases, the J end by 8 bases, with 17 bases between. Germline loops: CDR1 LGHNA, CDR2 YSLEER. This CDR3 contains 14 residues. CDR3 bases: TGCGCCAGCAGATTCAGGGGGGGGGGCGATGAGCAGTTCTTC. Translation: CASRFRGGGDEQFF.

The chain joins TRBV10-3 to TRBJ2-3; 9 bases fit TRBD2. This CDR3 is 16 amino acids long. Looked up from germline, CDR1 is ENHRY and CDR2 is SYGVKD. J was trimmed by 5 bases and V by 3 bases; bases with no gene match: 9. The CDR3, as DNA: TGTGCCATCAGTGAATCGCGGGGGGGAGTAAGAGATACGCAGTATTTT. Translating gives CAISESRGGVRDTQYF.

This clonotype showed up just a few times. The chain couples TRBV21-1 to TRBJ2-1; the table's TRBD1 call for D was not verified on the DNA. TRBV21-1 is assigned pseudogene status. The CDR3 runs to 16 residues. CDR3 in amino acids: CASSKGDKGDFLEQFF. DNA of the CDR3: TGTGCCAGCAGCAAAGGGGATAAGGGCGATTTTCTTGAGCAGTTCTTC.

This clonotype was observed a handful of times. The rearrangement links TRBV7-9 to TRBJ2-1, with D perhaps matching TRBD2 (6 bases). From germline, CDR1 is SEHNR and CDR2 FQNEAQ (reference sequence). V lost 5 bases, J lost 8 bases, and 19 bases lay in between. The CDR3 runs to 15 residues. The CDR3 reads CASSTLRTNVDEQFF. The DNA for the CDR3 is TGTGCCAGCAGCACCCTTCGGACTAACGTGGATGAGCAGTTCTTC.

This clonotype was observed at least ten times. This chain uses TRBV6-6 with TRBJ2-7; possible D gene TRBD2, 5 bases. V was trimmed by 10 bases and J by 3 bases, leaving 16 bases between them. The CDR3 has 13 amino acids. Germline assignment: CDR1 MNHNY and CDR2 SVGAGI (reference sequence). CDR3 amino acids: CATRRAGGYEQYF. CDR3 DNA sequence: TGTGCCACAAGGCGGGCAGGTGGCTACGAGCAGTACTTC.

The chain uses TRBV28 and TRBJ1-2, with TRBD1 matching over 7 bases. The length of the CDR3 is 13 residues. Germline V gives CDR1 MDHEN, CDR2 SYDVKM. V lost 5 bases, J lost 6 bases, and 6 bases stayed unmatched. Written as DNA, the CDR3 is TGTGCCAGCAGTCCCGACAGGGCCCATGGCTACACCTTC. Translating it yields CASSPDRAHGYTF.

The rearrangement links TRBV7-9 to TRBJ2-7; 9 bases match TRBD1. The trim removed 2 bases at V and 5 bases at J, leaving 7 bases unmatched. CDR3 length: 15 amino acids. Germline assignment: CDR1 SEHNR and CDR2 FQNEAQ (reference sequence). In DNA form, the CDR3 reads TGTGCCAGCAGCTTACTTCCGGGACAGGGCGACGAGCAGTACTTC. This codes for CASSLLPGQGDEQYF.

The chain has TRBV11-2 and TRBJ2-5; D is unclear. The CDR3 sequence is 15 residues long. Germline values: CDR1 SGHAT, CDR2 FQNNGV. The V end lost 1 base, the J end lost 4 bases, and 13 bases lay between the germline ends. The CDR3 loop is CASSLGGGIGETQYF. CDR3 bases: TGTGCCAGCAGCTTAGGGGGTGGTATTGGAGAGACCCAGTACTTC.

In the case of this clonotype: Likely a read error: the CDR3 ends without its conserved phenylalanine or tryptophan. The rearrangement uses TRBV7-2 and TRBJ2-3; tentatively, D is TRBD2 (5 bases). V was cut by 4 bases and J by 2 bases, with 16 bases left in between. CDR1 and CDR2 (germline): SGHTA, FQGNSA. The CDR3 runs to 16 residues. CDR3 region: CASSSLAGLSTDTQYS. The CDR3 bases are TGTGCCAGCAGCTCCCTGGCGGGCCTATCCACAGATACGCAGTATTCT.

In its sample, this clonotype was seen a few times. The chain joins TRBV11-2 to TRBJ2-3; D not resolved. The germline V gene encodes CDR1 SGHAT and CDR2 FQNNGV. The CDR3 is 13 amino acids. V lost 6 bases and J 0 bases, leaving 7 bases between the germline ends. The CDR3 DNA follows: TGTGCCAGCAGAAGACCTAGCACAGATACGCAGTATTTT. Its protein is CASRRPSTDTQYF.

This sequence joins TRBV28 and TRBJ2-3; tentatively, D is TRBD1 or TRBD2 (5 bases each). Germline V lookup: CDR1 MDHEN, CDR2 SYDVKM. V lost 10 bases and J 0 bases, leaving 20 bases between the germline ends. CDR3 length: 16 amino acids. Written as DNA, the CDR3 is TGTGCCACCCAACCACGAGGGGCGTTGAGCACAGATACGCAGTATTTT. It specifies CATQPRGALSTDTQYF.

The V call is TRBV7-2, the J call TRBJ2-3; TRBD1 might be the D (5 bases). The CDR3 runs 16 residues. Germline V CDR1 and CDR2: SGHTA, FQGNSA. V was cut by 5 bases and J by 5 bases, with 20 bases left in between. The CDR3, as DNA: TGTGCCAGCAGCCCCTCTTTCGCCCAGGGCGGAGATACGCAGTATTTT. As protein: CASSPSFAQGGDTQYF.

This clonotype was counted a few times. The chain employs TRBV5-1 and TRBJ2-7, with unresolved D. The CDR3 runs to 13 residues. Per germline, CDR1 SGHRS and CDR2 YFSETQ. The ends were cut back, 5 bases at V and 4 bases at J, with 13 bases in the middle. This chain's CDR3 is CASSKDGRYEQYF. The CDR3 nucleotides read TGCGCCAGCAGTAAAGACGGACGGTACGAGCAGTACTTC.

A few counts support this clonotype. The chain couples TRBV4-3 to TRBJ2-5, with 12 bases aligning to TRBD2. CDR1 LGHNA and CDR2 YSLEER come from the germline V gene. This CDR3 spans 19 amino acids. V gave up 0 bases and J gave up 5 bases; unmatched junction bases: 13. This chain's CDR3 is CASSQDRASGRDGDETQYF. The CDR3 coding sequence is TGCGCCAGCAGCCAAGATAGGGCTAGCGGGAGGGATGGGGACGAGACCCAGTACTTC.

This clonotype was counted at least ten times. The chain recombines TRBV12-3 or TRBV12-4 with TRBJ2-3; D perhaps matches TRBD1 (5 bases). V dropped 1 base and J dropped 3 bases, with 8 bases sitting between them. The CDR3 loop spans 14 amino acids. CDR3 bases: TGTGCCAGCAGTTTAGAGGGGTTAACAGATACGCAGTATTTT. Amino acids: CASSLEGLTDTQYF.

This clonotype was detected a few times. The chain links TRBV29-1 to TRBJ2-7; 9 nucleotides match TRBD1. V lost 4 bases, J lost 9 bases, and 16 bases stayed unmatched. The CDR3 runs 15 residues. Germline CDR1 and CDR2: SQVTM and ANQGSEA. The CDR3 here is CSVVSGTGPPRGQYF. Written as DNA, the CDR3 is TGCAGCGTTGTATCCGGGACAGGGCCTCCTAGAGGGCAGTACTTC.

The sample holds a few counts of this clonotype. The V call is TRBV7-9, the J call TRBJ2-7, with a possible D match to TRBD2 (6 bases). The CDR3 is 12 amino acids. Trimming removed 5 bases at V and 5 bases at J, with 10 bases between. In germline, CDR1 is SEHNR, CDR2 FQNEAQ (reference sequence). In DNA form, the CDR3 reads TGTGCCAGCAGCCCACAGCGGGACGAGCAGTACTTC. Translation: CASSPQRDEQYF.

CDR3 region: CASGSTNNEQFF. The DNA of the CDR3 is TGTGCCAGTGGGTCTACTAACAATGAGCAGTTCTTC. This rearrangement joins TRBV7-8 to TRBJ2-1, with unresolved D. The CDR3 extends over 12 amino acids. Trimming stripped 9 bases from V and 5 bases from J, with 11 bases between. CDR1 SGHVS and CDR2 FQNEAQ come from the germline V gene.

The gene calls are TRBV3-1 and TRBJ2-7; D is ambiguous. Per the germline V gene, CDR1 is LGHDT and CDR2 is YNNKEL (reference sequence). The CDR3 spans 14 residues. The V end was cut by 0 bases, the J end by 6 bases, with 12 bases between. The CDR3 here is CASSQDGGPREQYF. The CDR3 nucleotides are TGTGCCAGCAGCCAAGACGGCGGACCCCGCGAGCAGTACTTC.

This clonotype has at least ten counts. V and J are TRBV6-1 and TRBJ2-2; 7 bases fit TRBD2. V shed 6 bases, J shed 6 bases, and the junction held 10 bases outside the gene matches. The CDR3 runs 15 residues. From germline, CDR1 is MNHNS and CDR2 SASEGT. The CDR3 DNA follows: TGTGCCAGCAGAACCCCGGGACTACTTCCCGGGGAGCTGTTTTTT. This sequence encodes CASRTPGLLPGELFF.